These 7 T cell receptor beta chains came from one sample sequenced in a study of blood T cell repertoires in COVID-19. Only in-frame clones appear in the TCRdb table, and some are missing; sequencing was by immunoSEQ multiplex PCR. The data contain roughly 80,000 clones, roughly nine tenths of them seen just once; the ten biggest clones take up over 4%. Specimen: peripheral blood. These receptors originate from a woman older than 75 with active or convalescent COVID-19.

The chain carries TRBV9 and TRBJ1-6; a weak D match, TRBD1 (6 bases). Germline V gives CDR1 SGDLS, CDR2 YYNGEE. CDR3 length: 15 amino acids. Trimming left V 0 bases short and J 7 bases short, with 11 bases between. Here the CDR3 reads CASSVVGALNSPLHF. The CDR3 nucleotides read TGTGCCAGCAGCGTAGTGGGGGCGTTGAATTCACCCCTCCACTTT.

In DNA, the CDR3 is TGCGCCAGCAGCCCGGGACAGCCCCAAGAGACCCAGTACTTC. Amino acids: CASSPGQPQETQYF. The V call is TRBV5-1, the J call TRBJ2-5; 7 nucleotides align to TRBD1. The CDR3 spans 14 residues. Trimming removed 4 bases from V and 1 base from J; junction bases left unmatched: 4. Germline V gene data show CDR1 as SGHRS and CDR2 as YFSETQ.

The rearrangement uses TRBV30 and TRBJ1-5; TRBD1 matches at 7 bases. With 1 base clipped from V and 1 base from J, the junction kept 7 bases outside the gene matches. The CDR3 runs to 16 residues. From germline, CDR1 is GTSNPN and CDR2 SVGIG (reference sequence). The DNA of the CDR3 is TGTGCCTGGAGTGGAGGGGGGACAGCGAGCAATCAGCCCCAGCATTTT. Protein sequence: CAWSGGGTASNQPQHF.

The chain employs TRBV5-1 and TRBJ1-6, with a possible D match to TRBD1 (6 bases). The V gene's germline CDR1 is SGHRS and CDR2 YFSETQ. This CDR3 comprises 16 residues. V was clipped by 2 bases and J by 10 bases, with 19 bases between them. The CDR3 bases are TGCGCCAGCAGCTTAGGGGGGGCAAGTCTTGAATCACCCCTCCACTTT. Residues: CASSLGGASLESPLHF.

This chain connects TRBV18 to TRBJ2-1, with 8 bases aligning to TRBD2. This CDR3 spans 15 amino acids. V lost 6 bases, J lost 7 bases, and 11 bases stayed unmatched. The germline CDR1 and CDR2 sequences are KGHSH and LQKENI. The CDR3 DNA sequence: TGTGCCAGCTCTCATCCGGGACTAGGGTCGAATGAGCAGTTCTTC. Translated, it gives CASSHPGLGSNEQFF. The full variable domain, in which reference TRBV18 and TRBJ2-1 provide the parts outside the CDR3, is NAGVMQNPRHLVRRRGQEARLRCSPMKGHSHVYWYRQLPEEGLKFMVYLQKENIIDESGMPKERFSAEFPKEGPSILRIQQVVRGDSAAYFCASSHPGLGSNEQFFGPGTRLTVL.

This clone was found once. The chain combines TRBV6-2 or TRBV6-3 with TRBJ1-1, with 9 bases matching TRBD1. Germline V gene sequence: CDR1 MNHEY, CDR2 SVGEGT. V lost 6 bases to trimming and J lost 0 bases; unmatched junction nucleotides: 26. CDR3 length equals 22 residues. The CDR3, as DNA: TGTGCCAGCAGCCAAGTGATGGGCCGTCGGACAGGGGCCCAAGGGATGAACACTGAAGCTTTCTTT. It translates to CASSQVMGRRTGAQGMNTEAFF.

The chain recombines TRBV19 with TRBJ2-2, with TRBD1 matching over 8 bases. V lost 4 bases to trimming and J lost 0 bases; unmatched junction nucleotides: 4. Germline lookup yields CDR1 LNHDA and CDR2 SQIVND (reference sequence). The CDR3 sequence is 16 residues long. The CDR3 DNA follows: TGTGCCAGTAGTAGACAGGGGAACCCGAACACCGGGGAGCTGTTTTTT. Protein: CASSRQGNPNTGELFF.